The rows below give T cell receptor beta chains drawn from one sample of a study of blood T cell repertoires in COVID-19. Measured with immunoSEQ multiplex PCR; TCRdb has only the in-frame clones, and not every one. The sample yields 150,000 to 190,000 clones, about 85% seen once. The sample was peripheral blood. The receptors stem from a woman between 55 and 75 years old with COVID-19, enrolled during active disease. Each CDR3 is given with its conserved first and last residue.

J gene | V gene | CDR3 length | CDR3 protein
TRBJ1-5 | TRBV6-5 | 14 | CASSPTLLNQPQHF
TRBJ1-1 | TRBV6-5 | 13 | CASINRVNTEAFF
TRBJ2-1 | TRBV5-6 | 15 | CASSLALGRSDEQFF
TRBJ1-1 | TRBV6-5 | 14 | CASTTDRQNTEAFF
TRBJ2-7 | TRBV28 | 11 | CASSIGQGGYF
TRBJ2-5 | TRBV5-1 | 16 | CASSPWTGEDEETQYF
TRBJ1-1 | TRBV12-3/TRBV12-4 | 13 | CASNRGMNTEAFF
TRBJ1-1 | TRBV19 | 15 | CASSILGQTNTEAFF
TRBJ1-4 | TRBV18 | 14 | CASSPGQGGEKLFF
TRBJ2-1 | TRBV11-3 | 13 | CASSLDTDNEQFF
TRBJ2-1 | TRBV27 | 15 | CASSSRGTSYNEQFF
TRBJ1-4 | TRBV7-9 | 14 | CASSLGQGVEKLFF
TRBJ1-2 | TRBV19 | 12 | CASSILGYGYTF